A single T cell receptor beta chain is shown here with its context. Its antigen remains unidentified. One base away there is no much larger clone; base qualities are not given. CDR1 PRHDT and CDR2 FYEKMQ are derived from the germline V gene (reference sequence). Germline trimming: 4 bases from V, 4 bases from J; junction bases outside gene matches: 17. The CDR3 goes from the cysteine to the phenylalanine over 19 residues. CDR3 DNA only is kept here, 57 bases in frame from base 1. The CDR3 regions of human TCRbeta chains were subjected to immunosequencing. For the original study's pipeline: Repertoire TCRs were checked for matches against a reference library of SARS-CoV-2-specific TCRs that had been generated using the MIRA antigen-specificity platform. Breadth was defined as the fraction of unique TCRs that were SARS-CoV-2-associated. Depth was defined as the fraction of total T cells that were SARS-CoV-2-associated. Using the MIRA data, each spike-specific TCR was assigned both to the spike region to which the TCR was reactive and to a CD4 or CD8 class. Log10-transformed breadth and depth values were compared by one-way ANOVA with Sidak's multiple comparisons tests. TCRdb stores this immuneACCESS table with in-frame sequences only. Part of the clones is absent; in the studies checked, under half of the shortfall reflects unresolved V genes, and no reason is known for the rest. That table gives V, J and clone size, and the DNA gave D and trimming. This sample has 100,000 to 150,000 clones in its table, and approximately 83% of those were observed once. 1.5% to 2% of the sample rests with the top ten.

Sample time point, as interpreted from the label and publication: baseline before first vaccination. The vaccinee samples were drawn from two UK trials, COV001 and COV002, one of which was a single-blind randomized controlled phase 2/3 trial testing AZD1222 (ChAdOx1 nCoV-19) in healthy adults. Trial participant PBMC samples were collected at day 0 and day 28 after the second dose for TCRbeta chain sequencing. This sample was taken from a study of T cell responses to AZD1222 COVID-19 vaccine (dated by TCRdb to the early 2020s). Regarding the complete study: AZD1222 recipients with second doses at about 4 weeks or about 12 weeks were pooled, because spike-specific TCR depth and breadth did not differ between schedules. Trial participants were enrolled by age into subgroups of 18-55, 56-69 and 70-plus years, and approximately 150, 30 and 60 TCR-sequenced participants, respectively, were included in these subgroups. A total of 230 to 250 trial participants underwent TCR sequencing, of whom some 200 had received two doses of AZD1222 and approximately 26 had received two doses of the MenACWY control vaccine.

Beyond this particular receptor, the publication reports: Conclusions about previously exposed vaccinees are limited, since just a handful of AZD1222 recipients were seropositive for SARS-CoV-2 at baseline. Reportedly, almost half of the unique spike-specific TCRs recognized epitopes lying outside the regions that are mutated in the B.1.351 and B.1.1.7 variants. Because no samples from the day 14 peak response were available, repertoires could be characterized only after the peak T cell response. Participants were mostly white British and included more females than males, and it was suggested by the authors that clonal diversity may have been underestimated. The 56-69-year group was small, and its depth increase did not reach significance, likely because of low power. The vaccine-associated CD4 TCRs covered the entire spike protein, and the dominant responses fell in regions 160-218 and 743-854. A significant rise in spike-specific TCR breadth and depth was observed after two AZD1222 doses relative to day 0 and relative to MenACWY recipients.

The sequence joins TRBV13 to TRBJ1-3, and 9 bases in between align with TRBD1. The sequence derives from an adult in good health. The specimen was peripheral blood, collected on day 0 of AZD1222 vaccination. The CDR3 is CASSSQRTGVRWFGNTIYF. The DNA sequence follows: TGTGCCAGCAGCTCACAACGGACAGGGGTTAGGTGGTTCGGAAACACCATATATTTT.